This TCR beta chain is drawn from a study of CD8+CD57+ T cells in acquired aplastic anemia. This CDR3 region has 15 residues. V dropped 0 bases and J dropped 2 bases, with 11 bases sitting between them. Germline lookup yields CDR1 SGHTA and CDR2 FQGNSA. Genomic DNA served as template for TCR beta VDJ and CDR3 profiling. MiXCR was run by TCRdb on the reads, yielding one entry per CDR3 protein. Here the sample spans some 150,000 distinct CDR3 sequences, 60% to 80% being singletons. Patients picked for sequencing had shown CD8+CD57+ cell expansion detected by flow cytometry. The chain links TRBV7-2 to TRBJ2-7, with D perhaps assigned TRBD1 or TRBD2 (5 bases each). The source of this sequence is a human donor with aplastic anemia. The sequenced sample consisted of sorted CD4+, CD8+, or CD8+CD57+ T cells (not recorded which) from PBMCs. CDR3 nucleotide sequence: TGTGCCAGCAGCTTAGCAGGGGTCGGGACCTACGAGCAGTACTTC. It translates to CASSLAGVGTYEQYF. The complete variable domain, with remaining parts taken from reference TRBV7-2 and TRBJ2-7, reads GAGVSQSPSNKVTEKGKDVELRCDPISGHTALYWYRQSLGQGLEFLIYFQGNSAPDKSGLPSDRFSAERTGGSVSTLTIQRTQQEDSAVYLCASSLAGVGTYEQYFGPGTRLTVT.